The clone carrying this TCR beta chain turned up a few times. In the original processing: How many nucleated cells were present was estimated from reference gene primer amplification. This table comes from immunoSEQ multiplex PCR, and its TCRdb copy is limited to in-frame clones, with some not included. V, J and clone size derive from that table, while D and trimming were established from the DNA sequence. The sample lists under 150,000 clones, roughly 84% occurring once. The data were taken from a study of blood T cell repertoires in COVID-19. Overall study: T cells, B-cell-depleted T cells, or PBMCs supplied cDNA or gDNA.

Per the germline V gene, CDR1 is SGHTA and CDR2 is FQGNSA. The CDR3 is made up of 15 amino acids. Trimming cost V 5 bases and J 7 bases; bases outside gene matches: 11. The rearrangement joins TRBV7-2 to TRBJ2-1; 7 bases align to TRBD1. Sequences were obtained from peripheral blood. This TCR derives from a woman over 75 with acute or convalescent COVID-19. This CDR3 is CASSRDRASGNEQFF. CDR3 nucleotides: TGTGCCAGCAGCCGCGACAGGGCATCAGGGAATGAGCAGTTCTTC.